The 28 T cell receptor beta chains below all came from one sample that was sequenced in a study of blood T cell repertoires in COVID-19. Produced via immunoSEQ multiplex PCR; TCRdb's table is partial and in-frame only. The profile shows approximately 120,000 clones, 84% of them singletons. The specimen sequenced was peripheral blood. These receptors were taken from a human donor in a cohort sampled during active COVID-19.

V gene TRBV10-2 combines with J gene TRBJ2-3; TRBD1 matches 10 bases. V trimming: 2 bases; J trimming: 3 bases; junction bases outside the gene matches: 5. The germline gives CDR1 WSHSY, CDR2 SAAADI. This CDR3 region has 16 residues. CDR3 loop: CASSETRQGATDTQYF. DNA for the CDR3: TGCGCCAGCAGTGAGACCCGACAGGGGGCAACAGATACGCAGTATTTT.

The V and J genes are TRBV19 and TRBJ1-2; 10 bases are shared with TRBD1. In germline, CDR1 is LNHDA, CDR2 SQIVND (reference sequence). V lost 4 bases and J lost 7; bases outside the gene matches: 12. CDR3 length: 16 amino acids. The CDR3 spells CASSNRDRGYFGGYTF. DNA for the CDR3: TGTGCCAGTAGTAACCGGGACAGGGGATACTTCGGTGGCTACACCTTC. The full variable domain, with the rest looked up from reference TRBV19 and TRBJ1-2, is DGGITQSPKYLFRKEGQNVTLSCEQNLNHDAMYWYRQDPGQGLRLIYYSQIVNDFQKGDIAEGYSVSREKKESFPLTVTSAQKNPTAFYLCASSNRDRGYFGGYTFGSGTRLTVV.

The V call is TRBV19, the J call TRBJ2-7; D unclear. The germline V gene has CDR1 LNHDA and CDR2 SQIVND (reference sequence). Trimming pared 3 bases from V and 2 bases from J, leaving 11 bases between. This CDR3 is 14 amino acids long. In DNA form, the CDR3 reads TGTGCCAGTAGTATGGTCCCGACAACCTACGAGCAGTACTTC. Protein sequence: CASSMVPTTYEQYF.

The chain carries TRBV19 and TRBJ1-2; D might be TRBD1 (5 bases). The length of the CDR3 is 13 residues. V was clipped by 2 bases and J by 8 bases, with 12 bases between them. The V gene's germline CDR1 is LNHDA and CDR2 SQIVND (reference sequence). This CDR3 reads CASSILAGRGYTF. The CDR3 nucleotides read TGTGCCAGTAGTATACTCGCAGGGCGGGGCTACACCTTC.

The gene calls are TRBV27 and TRBJ2-2, with D maybe TRBD1 (6 bases). V was cut by 5 bases and J by 5 bases, with 15 bases left in between. The CDR3 is made up of 15 amino acids. Germline CDR1 reads MNHEY; CDR2 reads SMNVEV (reference sequence). The CDR3 DNA sequence: TGTGCCAGCAGTGAGACAGGAAGGGTGACCGGGGAGCTGTTTTTT. Amino acid sequence: CASSETGRVTGELFF.

The chain couples TRBV6-5 to TRBJ1-5; D possibly corresponds to TRBD1 (5 bases). Germline CDR1 and CDR2: MNHEY and SVGAGI. Deletions cut 5 bases from V and 4 bases from J, with 15 bases between. CDR3 length: 15 residues. This CDR3 is CASSRGDSTNQPQHF. CDR3 DNA: TGTGCCAGCAGTCGTGGGGACTCAACGAATCAGCCCCAGCATTTT.

This rearrangement joins TRBV19 to TRBJ1-2, with 9 bases identical to TRBD1. With 5 bases clipped from V and 7 bases from J, the junction kept 5 bases outside the gene matches. This CDR3 has 13 amino acids. Germline V gene data show CDR1 as LNHDA and CDR2 as SQIVND (reference sequence). The CDR3 DNA follows: TGTGCCAGTAGTCAACAGGGGGCGCTTGGCTACACCTTC. The encoded protein is CASSQQGALGYTF.

This sequence joins TRBV6-5 and TRBJ1-1; D is unresolved. From germline, CDR1 is MNHEY and CDR2 SVGAGI. The V and J ends lost 2 bases and 12 bases respectively, with 13 bases between them. The CDR3 sequence is 12 residues long. The CDR3 nucleotides read TGTGCCAGCAGTTACCCCGGCGGGGTTCCTTTCTTT. It yields the protein CASSYPGGVPFF.

The V gene is TRBV13, the J gene TRBJ2-2; TRBD2 aligns across 14 bases. V lost 5 bases and J lost 4; bases outside the gene matches: 12. The CDR3 totals 19 residues. Germline CDR1 reads PRHDT; CDR2 reads FYEKMQ (reference sequence). CDR3 bases: TGTGCCAGCAGCCCGGGACTAGCGGGGGACCTCGCGGGCACCGGGGAGCTGTTTTTT. Translation: CASSPGLAGDLAGTGELFF.

This chain links TRBV12-3 or TRBV12-4 with TRBJ1-1; D is possibly TRBD1 (5 bases). V was shortened by 3 bases and J by 4 bases, with 9 bases between the two germline ends. CDR3 length equals 13 residues. In DNA form, the CDR3 reads TGTGCCAGCAGTTTGGCCGGGGGCACTGAAGCTTTCTTT. The encoded protein is CASSLAGGTEAFF.

The chain has TRBV4-1 and TRBJ1-6; 7 nucleotides align to TRBD1. Germline V lookup: CDR1 MGHRA, CDR2 YSYEKL. Unmatched junction bases numbered 11, after V lost 2 bases and J lost 1 base. This CDR3 has 19 residues. CDR3 coding DNA: TGCGCCAGCAGCCAAACCCATCGGACAGGTGTGTCCTATAATTCACCCCTCCACTTT. This gives the protein CASSQTHRTGVSYNSPLHF.

The chain uses TRBV19 and TRBJ1-5, with 10 nucleotides matching TRBD1. The CDR3 spans 14 residues. Germline V gene data show CDR1 as LNHDA and CDR2 as SQIVND (reference sequence). The V gene end was trimmed by 6 bases and the J gene end by 4 bases; junction bases not matched to a gene: 3. The CDR3: CASRPGQGNQPQHF. DNA for the CDR3: TGTGCCAGTAGGCCGGGACAGGGGAATCAGCCCCAGCATTTT.

The gene calls are TRBV19 and TRBJ1-2, with D uncertain. Per the germline V gene, CDR1 is LNHDA and CDR2 is SQIVND (reference sequence). The V end was cut by 4 bases, the J end by 4 bases, with 4 bases between. There are 11 residues in the CDR3. The CDR3 is CASSTVYGYTF. The CDR3 nucleotides read TGTGCCAGTAGTACTGTCTATGGCTACACCTTC.

The J gene is TRBJ1-1, the V gene TRBV5-1, with a tentative D call TRBD1 (6 bases). The germline V gene encodes CDR1 SGHRS and CDR2 YFSETQ. The CDR3 totals 14 residues. Trimming cost V 2 bases and J 2 bases, with 10 bases left between them. The DNA of the CDR3 is TGCGCCAGCAGCTTACAGGGAAGCAACACTGAAGCTTTCTTT. Its protein is CASSLQGSNTEAFF.

The chain recombines TRBV27 with TRBJ2-1; 7 bases match TRBD1. The junction had 11 bases not matched to a gene; V was cut back by 5 bases and J by 4 bases. The CDR3 totals 16 residues. Germline CDR1 and CDR2: MNHEY and SMNVEV (reference sequence). The CDR3, as DNA: TGTGCCAGCAGTGTCTCGGGACAGAGGCCATACAATGAGCAGTTCTTC. This codes for CASSVSGQRPYNEQFF.

This rearrangement joins TRBV7-9 to TRBJ1-4; D not certain. This CDR3 has 15 residues. CDR1 and CDR2 (germline): SEHNR, FQNEAQ (reference sequence). Deletions cut 1 base from V and 1 base from J, with 7 bases between. As DNA, the CDR3 is TGTGCCAGCAGCTTAGATACCGGAACTAATGAAAAACTGTTTTTT. This gives the protein CASSLDTGTNEKLFF.

The chain joins TRBV25-1 to TRBJ2-3; D call uncertain. Looked up from germline, CDR1 is MGHDK and CDR2 is SYGVNS. The CDR3 loop spans 11 amino acids. The germline V and J ends were trimmed by 3 bases and 8 bases, with 6 bases remaining between them. Here the CDR3 DNA reads TGTGCCAGCAGTGATGCGGCTACGCAGTATTTT. Protein product: CASSDAATQYF.

The rearrangement joins TRBV4-2 to TRBJ1-2; 8 bases align to TRBD1. Germline V lookup: CDR1 LGHNA, CDR2 YNFKEQ. This CDR3 region has 14 residues. J gave up 8 bases and V 0 bases, and 5 bases lay outside the gene matches. The CDR3 loop is CASSQDRQGKGYTF. CDR3 coding DNA: TGTGCCAGCAGCCAAGATAGACAGGGGAAAGGCTACACCTTC.

This chain uses TRBV7-9 with TRBJ2-6, with 8 bases identical to TRBD1. The CDR3 extends over 18 amino acids. With 4 bases clipped from V and 1 base from J, the junction kept 9 bases outside the gene matches. Germline-derived CDR1 and CDR2 are SEHNR and FQNEAQ (reference sequence). In DNA, the CDR3 is TGTGCCAGCAGCTCGAGACAGGGGAAGGGATCTGGGGCCAACGTCCTGACTTTC. Encoded protein: CASSSRQGKGSGANVLTF.

V gene TRBV12-5 combines with J gene TRBJ2-7; tentatively, D is TRBD1 (5 bases). Trimming stripped 6 bases from V and 3 bases from J, with 18 bases between. CDR1 is LGHNT, CDR2 FRNRAP, per germline. CDR3 size: 15 residues. The CDR3 coding sequence is TGTGCTAGTGGCAAGACAGAGGATATTAGCTACGAGCAGTACTTC. Protein: CASGKTEDISYEQYF.

The V and J genes are TRBV30 and TRBJ2-5; D not resolved. CDR1 and CDR2 (germline): GTSNPN, SVGIG (reference sequence). Trimming left V 3 bases short and J 8 bases short, with 19 bases between. This CDR3 region has 14 residues. CDR3 amino acids: CAWSPPLSRVTQYF. CDR3 DNA sequence: TGTGCCTGGAGCCCCCCCCTGTCCCGCGTCACCCAGTACTTC.

The rearrangement joins TRBV7-3 to TRBJ2-5, with TRBD1 identical over 7 bases. CDR3 length equals 18 residues. In germline, CDR1 is SGHTA, CDR2 FQGTGA. Trimming removed 3 bases from V and 7 bases from J; junction bases left unmatched: 20. Written as DNA, the CDR3 is TGTGCCAGCAGCTTTGCCGTCTCCGACAGGGCCTACCAGGGGACCCAGTACTTC. Its translation is CASSFAVSDRAYQGTQYF.

J is TRBJ2-7 and V is TRBV2; possible D gene TRBD1, 6 bases. The V end was cut by 3 bases, the J end by 0 bases, with 12 bases between. This CDR3 spans 15 amino acids. Germline assignment: CDR1 SNHLY and CDR2 FYNNEI. This chain's CDR3 is CASSEMGARSYEQYF. DNA of the CDR3: TGTGCCAGCAGTGAGATGGGGGCCCGCTCCTACGAGCAGTACTTC.

This chain uses TRBV11-2 with TRBJ2-7; perhaps TRBD2 as D (5 bases). The CDR3 extends over 14 amino acids. Looked up from germline, CDR1 is SGHAT and CDR2 is FQNNGV. Trimming took off 4 bases at V and 1 base at J, with 11 bases between the two ends. The CDR3 DNA reads as TGTGCCAGCAGCTGGACTGTCAGATCCTACGAGCAGTACTTC. This translates into CASSWTVRSYEQYF.

The chain carries TRBV7-9 and TRBJ2-7; no reliable D call. The ends were cut back, 2 bases at V and 6 bases at J, with 11 bases in the middle. CDR3 length: 13 residues. Per germline, CDR1 SEHNR and CDR2 FQNEAQ (reference sequence). The CDR3 bases are TGTGCCAGCAGCTTATTTCCCTCACTCGAGCAGTACTTC. This encodes CASSLFPSLEQYF.

V usage is TRBV3-1 (or the pseudogene TRBV3-2) and J usage is TRBJ2-1; no clear D. Germline assignment: CDR1 LGHDT and CDR2 YNNKEL (reference sequence). V lost 4 bases to trimming and J lost 5 bases, with 12 bases between them. The CDR3 extends over 14 amino acids. CDR3 nucleotide sequence: TGTGCCAGCAGCCCGTCTAGGAAAAACAATGAGCAGTTCTTC. Translated: CASSPSRKNNEQFF.

This sequence joins TRBV5-1 and TRBJ1-2, with D possibly being TRBD1 (6 bases). Germline V gene sequence: CDR1 SGHRS, CDR2 YFSETQ. The germline V and J ends were trimmed by 3 bases and 7 bases, with 19 bases remaining between them. The CDR3 runs 15 residues. Here the CDR3 DNA reads TGCGCCAGCAGCTCTGCGGGCCAGGGGCCGGGTGGCTACACCTTC. It encodes CASSSAGQGPGGYTF.

DNA for the CDR3: TGTGCCAGCACCCTCACGACAGTCCCGAACTATGGCTACACCTTC. This sequence encodes CASTLTTVPNYGYTF. V usage is TRBV5-6 and J usage is TRBJ1-2; maybe TRBD1 (5 bases). Germline assignment: CDR1 SGHDT and CDR2 YYEEEE. The CDR3 is 15 amino acids. V was trimmed by 6 bases and J by 2 bases, leaving 17 bases between them.